The 18 T cell receptor beta chains listed next were all sequenced from one sample in a study of T-cell reconstitution after alpha-beta-depleted transplantation in children. The TCRbeta library was prepared with unique molecular identifiers. TCRdb processed the PCR reads anew with MiXCR; each CDR3 protein has one entry. The sample shows 240,000 or so distinct CDR3 sequences, around 7.8% of them seen only once. The specimen was PBMCs, mostly from graft donor cells, collected 180 days after TCRalphabeta/CD19-depleted stem cell transplant. The origin of the receptors is a male patient between 5 and 17 years old who had a stem cell transplant for acute lymphoblastic leukemia, so the T cells may come from the graft donor.

Ten or more counts support this clonotype. This chain links TRBV12-3 or TRBV12-4 with TRBJ1-6, with D unresolved. V was cut by 6 bases and J by 5 bases, with 11 bases left in between. CDR3 size: 14 residues. The CDR3 coding sequence is TGTGCCAGCAGCCCCCGGGCGCATAATTCACCCCTCCACTTT. This codes for CASSPRAHNSPLHF.

The table lists this clonotype with a few counts. V and J are TRBV28 and TRBJ2-1, with 7 bases that match TRBD1. V shed 5 bases and J 11 bases; nucleotides not matched to a gene: 18. Per the germline V gene, CDR1 is MDHEN and CDR2 is SYDVKM. This CDR3 region has 16 residues. The CDR3 sequence is CASSLGLDRAGSKQFF. CDR3 bases: TGTGCCAGCAGTCTGGGGCTCGACAGGGCTGGTTCAAAGCAGTTCTTC.

This clonotype was seen repeatedly, ten times or more. V usage is TRBV12-3 or TRBV12-4 and J usage is TRBJ2-1; weak D call: TRBD1 (6 bases). V gave up 5 bases and J gave up 11 bases, with 22 bases separating them. This CDR3 contains 15 residues. The CDR3 region is CASSPRSGAAPKQFF. Written as DNA, the CDR3 is TGTGCCAGCAGTCCTCGATCAGGGGCCGCGCCCAAGCAGTTCTTC.

This clonotype was counted ten times or more. This sequence joins TRBV5-1 and TRBJ2-1; D may be TRBD2 (6 bases). This CDR3 is 14 amino acids long. Germline assignment: CDR1 SGHRS and CDR2 YFSETQ. With 2 bases removed from V and 6 bases from J, the gap between germline ends came to 12 bases. The CDR3: CASSFSGLLNEQFF. CDR3 nucleotides: TGCGCCAGCAGCTTTAGCGGCCTCCTCAATGAGCAGTTCTTC. Complete variable domain (other parts from reference TRBV5-1 and TRBJ2-1): KAGVTQTPRYLIKTRGQQVTLSCSPISGHRSVSWYQQTPGQGLQFLFEYFSETQRNKGNFPGRFSGRQFSNSRSEMNVSTLELGDSALYLCASSFSGLLNEQFFGPGTRLTVL.

With regard to this clonotype: This may be a read error, as it is one base from a much larger clone. It is likely a read error, because the conserved phenylalanine at the end of the CDR3 is missing. This CDR3 reads CASSVGPRLTGELFS. DNA for the CDR3: TGTGCCAGCAGCGTGGGGCCCCGACTCACCGGGGAGCTGTTTTCT. V usage is TRBV9 and J usage is TRBJ2-2; possibly TRBD1 for D (5 bases). CDR3 length: 15 amino acids. V lost 2 bases, J lost 4 bases, and 12 bases lay in between. The germline gives CDR1 SGDLS, CDR2 YYNGEE.

This clonotype has a count of ten or more. This chain links TRBV12-3 or TRBV12-4 with TRBJ2-4; TRBD1 agrees at 7 bases. Trimming cost V 7 bases and J 4 bases; bases outside gene matches: 13. This CDR3 contains 16 residues. CDR3 nucleotide sequence: TGTGCCAGCACACCCGGGACAGCGCCCTTGAAAAACATTCAGTACTTC. Residues: CASTPGTAPLKNIQYF.

This clonotype has a count of ten or more. The rearrangement links TRBV7-2 to TRBJ1-1; D unclear. CDR3 size: 13 residues. Germline loops: CDR1 SGHTA, CDR2 FQGNSA. V shed 1 base and J shed 7 bases, with 10 bases lying between them. As DNA, the CDR3 is TGTGCCAGCAGCTTAGGGCCAGCAGGTGAAGCTTTCTTT. Encoded protein: CASSLGPAGEAFF.

Concerning this clonotype itself: Given a much more abundant clone one base away, this may be a read error. The chain joins TRBV2 to TRBJ2-3; 7 positions agree with TRBD2. Germline CDR1 and CDR2: SNHLY and FYNNEI. Trimming took 3 bases from V and 3 from J; bases not matched to a gene: 12. The CDR3 runs 17 residues. The CDR3 region has the DNA TGTGCCAGCAGTGACCCAATAAAGGGAGGGAGGACAGATACGCAGTATTTT. Its protein product is CASSDPIKGGRTDTQYF.

This clonotype was seen repeatedly, ten times or more. Here the CDR3 DNA reads TGCGCCAGCAGCTTGGGAGCGGGAGGGCCTGAGCAGTTCTTC. Amino acids: CASSLGAGGPEQFF. The rearrangement uses TRBV5-1 and TRBJ2-1; 10 bases line up with TRBD2. V lost 0 bases, J lost 9 bases, and 3 bases stayed unmatched. The CDR3 contains 14 residues. CDR1 and CDR2 from the germline V gene are SGHRS and YFSETQ. Supplemented by reference TRBV5-1 and TRBJ2-1, the full variable domain reads KAGVTQTPRYLIKTRGQQVTLSCSPISGHRSVSWYQQTPGQGLQFLFEYFSETQRNKGNFPGRFSGRQFSNSRSEMNVSTLELGDSALYLCASSLGAGGPEQFFGPGTRLTVL.

In the case of this clonotype: A much larger clone lies a single base off, so this may be a read error. This chain links TRBV20-1 with TRBJ2-1; TRBD2 agrees at 7 bases. Germline V lookup: CDR1 DFQATT, CDR2 SNEGSKA (reference sequence). V was clipped by 1 base and J by 3 bases; unmatched bases: 9. CDR3 length equals 16 residues. The CDR3 sequence: CSARGEGLICYNEQFF. The DNA of the CDR3 is TGCAGTGCTAGAGGGGAGGGGCTCATCTGCTACAATGAGCAGTTCTTC.

Here the CDR3 reads CASSLSPEGNTEAFF. The DNA of the CDR3 is TGTGCCAGCAGCTTAAGCCCAGAGGGGAACACTGAAGCTTTCTTT. V usage is TRBV7-9 and J usage is TRBJ1-1; D gene uncertain. V was pared by 2 bases and J by 1 base, with 11 bases between. This CDR3 spans 15 amino acids. Germline CDR1 reads SEHNR; CDR2 reads FQNEAQ (reference sequence). The full variable domain, its missing parts supplied by reference TRBV7-9 and TRBJ1-1, is DTGVSQNPRHKITKRGQNVTFRCDPISEHNRLYWYRQTLGQGPEFLTYFQNEAQLEKSRLLSDRFSAERPKGSFSTLEIQRTEQGDSAMYLCASSLSPEGNTEAFFGQGTRLTVV.

Notes on this clonotype: A single base separates this from a much larger clone, so it may be a read error. The genes are TRBV18 and TRBJ2-3; D ambiguous. Germline-derived CDR1 and CDR2 are KGHSH and LQKENI. The CDR3 is 14 residues long. The CDR3 protein is CTSSPSDSTDTQYF. CDR3 bases: TGTACCAGCTCACCAAGCGACAGCACAGATACGCAGTATTTT.

This clonotype was counted at least ten times. The V gene is TRBV4-3, the J gene TRBJ1-1, with 9 bases identical to TRBD1. The CDR3 has 17 residues. V was clipped by 1 base and J by 0 bases; unmatched bases: 6. Germline-derived CDR1 and CDR2 are LGHNA and YSLEER. CDR3 sequence: CASSQAGTGSVNTEAFF. In DNA, the CDR3 is TGCGCCAGCAGCCAAGCCGGGACAGGGTCCGTGAACACTGAAGCTTTCTTT.

This clonotype was seen many times. The rearrangement uses TRBV7-2 and TRBJ1-3; D is uncertain. Trimming removed 6 bases at V and 1 base at J, with 10 bases between. CDR1 and CDR2 (germline): SGHTA, FQGNSA. CDR3 length: 14 amino acids. CDR3 residues: CASRTALSGNTIYF. As DNA, the CDR3 is TGTGCCAGCAGGACCGCTTTGTCTGGAAACACCATATATTTT.

This clonotype was recorded at least ten times. The chain carries TRBV20-1 and TRBJ2-1; 8 nucleotides agree with TRBD2. Germline V lookup: CDR1 DFQATT, CDR2 SNEGSKA (reference sequence). The CDR3 spans 12 residues. With V trimmed by 6 bases and J by 8 bases, 6 bases remained unmatched. The CDR3 region has the DNA TGCAGTGCCCGGACTAGCTGGGATGAGCAGTTCTTC. Its translation is CSARTSWDEQFF.

In this sample, this clonotype turned up many times. The chain is built from TRBV20-1 and TRBJ2-7; TRBD1 matches 8 bases. J gave up 3 bases and V 2 bases, and 12 bases lay outside the gene matches. The CDR3 sequence is 16 residues long. Per the germline V gene, CDR1 is DFQATT and CDR2 is SNEGSKA (reference sequence). CDR3 nucleotide sequence: TGCAGTGCTAGACCCCCAGGACAGGGCCGGTTCTACGAGCAGTACTTC. This codes for CSARPPGQGRFYEQYF.

In this sample, this clonotype turned up many times. V is TRBV5-8 and J is TRBJ2-5; D tentatively reads TRBD1 or TRBD2 (5 bases each). V dropped 5 bases and J dropped 5 bases, with 13 bases sitting between them. This CDR3 comprises 13 residues. Per the germline V gene, CDR1 is SGHTS and CDR2 is YDEGEE. In DNA, the CDR3 is TGTGCCAGCAGTCCCGGGACGGTGGAGACCCAGTACTTC. It codes for CASSPGTVETQYF. The variable domain in full, with the rest retrieved from reference TRBV5-8 and TRBJ2-5, is EAGVTQSPTHLIKTRGQQATLRCSPISGHTSVYWYQQALGLGLQFLLWYDEGEERNRGNFPPRFSGRQFPNYSSELNVNALELEDSALYLCASSPGTVETQYFGPGTRLLVL.

The sample holds many counts of this clonotype. The V call is TRBV19, the J call TRBJ2-3; a weak D match, TRBD1 (5 bases). Germline V CDR1 and CDR2: LNHDA, SQIVND (reference sequence). V shed 5 bases and J shed 10 bases, with 10 bases lying between them. The CDR3 is 11 residues long. This CDR3 reads CASSSGIAQYF. In nucleotides, the CDR3 is TGTGCCAGTAGTTCAGGGATTGCGCAGTATTTT. Looking up the rest from reference TRBV19 and TRBJ2-3 gives the full variable domain: DGGITQSPKYLFRKEGQNVTLSCEQNLNHDAMYWYRQDPGQGLRLIYYSQIVNDFQKGDIAEGYSVSREKKESFPLTVTSAQKNPTAFYLCASSSGIAQYFGPGTRLTVL.